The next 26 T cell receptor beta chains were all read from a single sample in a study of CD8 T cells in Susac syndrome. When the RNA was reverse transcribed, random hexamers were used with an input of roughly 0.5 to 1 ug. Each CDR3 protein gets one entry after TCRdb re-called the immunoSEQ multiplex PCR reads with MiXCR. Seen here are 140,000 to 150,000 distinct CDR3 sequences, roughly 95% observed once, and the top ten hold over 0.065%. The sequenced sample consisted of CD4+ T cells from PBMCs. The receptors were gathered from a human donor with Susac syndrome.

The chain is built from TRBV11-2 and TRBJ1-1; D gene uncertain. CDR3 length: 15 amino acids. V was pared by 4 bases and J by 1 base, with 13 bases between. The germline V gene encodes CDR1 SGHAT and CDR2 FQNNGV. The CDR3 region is CASSSSQRANTEAFF. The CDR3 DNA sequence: TGTGCCAGCAGCTCTAGCCAGAGAGCGAACACTGAAGCTTTCTTT. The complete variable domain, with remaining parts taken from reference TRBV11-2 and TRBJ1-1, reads EAGVAQSPRYKIIEKRQSVAFWCNPISGHATLYWYQQILGQGPKLLIQFQNNGVVDDSQLPKDRFSAERLKGVDSTLKIQPAKLEDSAVYLCASSSSQRANTEAFFGQGTRLTVV.

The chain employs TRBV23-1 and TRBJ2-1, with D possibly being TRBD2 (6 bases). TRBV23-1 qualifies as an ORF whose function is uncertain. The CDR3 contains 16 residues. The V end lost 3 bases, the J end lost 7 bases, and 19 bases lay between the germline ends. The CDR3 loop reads CASSQTGTPLGNEQFF. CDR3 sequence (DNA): TGCGCCAGCAGTCAGACCGGGACTCCACTAGGGAATGAGCAGTTCTTC.

CDR3 loop: CASSANQETQYF. CDR3 nucleotide sequence: TGTGCCAGCTCGGCAAACCAAGAGACCCAGTACTTC. The chain is built from TRBV10-3 and TRBJ2-5; D gene unclear. This CDR3 comprises 12 residues. Germline V lookup: CDR1 ENHRY, CDR2 SYGVKD. Trimming cost V 10 bases and J 0 bases, with 9 bases left between them.

The DNA for the CDR3 is TGCAGTGCTAGAGATCCCCTCGGGGGGACAGCAGATACGCAGTATTTT. Translated: CSARDPLGGTADTQYF. This rearrangement joins TRBV20-1 to TRBJ2-3, with D perhaps given as TRBD1 or TRBD2 (7 bases each). Trimming removed 0 bases from V and 4 bases from J, with 17 bases in between. CDR1 is DFQATT and CDR2 is SNEGSKA in the germline V gene (reference sequence). The CDR3 contains 16 residues.

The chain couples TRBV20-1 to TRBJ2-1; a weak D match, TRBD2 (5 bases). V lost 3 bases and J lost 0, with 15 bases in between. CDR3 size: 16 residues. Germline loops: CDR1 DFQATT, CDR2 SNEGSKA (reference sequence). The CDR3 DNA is TGCAGTGCTAGTTCCTTGGCGGGCGACTCCTACAATGAGCAGTTCTTC. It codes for CSASSLAGDSYNEQFF.

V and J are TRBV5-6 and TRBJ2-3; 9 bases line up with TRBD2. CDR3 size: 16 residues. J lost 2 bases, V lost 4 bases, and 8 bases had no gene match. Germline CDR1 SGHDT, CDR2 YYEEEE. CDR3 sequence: CASSLRASGITDTQYF. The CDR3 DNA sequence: TGTGCCAGCAGCCTCCGGGCTAGCGGGATCACAGATACGCAGTATTTT.

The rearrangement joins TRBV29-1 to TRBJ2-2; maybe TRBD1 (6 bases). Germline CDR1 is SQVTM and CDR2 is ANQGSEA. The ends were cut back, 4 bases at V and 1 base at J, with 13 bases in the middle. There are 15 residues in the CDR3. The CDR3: CSVGSWTVNTGELFF. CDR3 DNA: TGCAGCGTTGGGTCTTGGACAGTGAACACCGGGGAGCTGTTTTTT.

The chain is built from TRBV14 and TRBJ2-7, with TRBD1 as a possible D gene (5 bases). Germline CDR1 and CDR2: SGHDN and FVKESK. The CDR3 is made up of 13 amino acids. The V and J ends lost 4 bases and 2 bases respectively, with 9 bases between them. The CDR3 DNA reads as TGTGCCAGCAGCCTTGACAGCCCCTACGAGCAGTACTTC. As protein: CASSLDSPYEQYF.

CDR3 loop: CASSVAWQGTEAFF. The CDR3 DNA follows: TGTGCCAGCAGCGTAGCTTGGCAGGGGACTGAAGCTTTCTTT. The V and J genes are TRBV9 and TRBJ1-1; maybe TRBD1 (6 bases). Germline V gene lookup returns CDR1 SGDLS and CDR2 YYNGEE. CDR3 length: 14 residues. The germline V and J ends were trimmed by 0 bases and 5 bases, with 11 bases remaining between them.

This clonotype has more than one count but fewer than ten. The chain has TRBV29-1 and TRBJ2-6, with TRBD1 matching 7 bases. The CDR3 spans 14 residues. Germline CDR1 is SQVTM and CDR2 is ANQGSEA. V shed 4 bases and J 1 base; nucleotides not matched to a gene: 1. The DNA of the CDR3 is TGCAGCGTTGGACAGGGATCTGGGGCCAACGTCCTGACTTTC. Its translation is CSVGQGSGANVLTF.

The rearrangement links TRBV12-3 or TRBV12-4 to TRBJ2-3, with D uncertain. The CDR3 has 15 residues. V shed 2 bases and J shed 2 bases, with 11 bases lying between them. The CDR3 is CASSLQNGNTDTQYF. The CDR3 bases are TGTGCCAGCAGTTTACAAAACGGAAACACAGATACGCAGTATTTT.

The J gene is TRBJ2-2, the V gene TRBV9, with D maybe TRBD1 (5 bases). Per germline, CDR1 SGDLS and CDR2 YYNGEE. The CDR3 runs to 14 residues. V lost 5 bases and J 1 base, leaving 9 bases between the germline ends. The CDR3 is CASRSRENTGELFF. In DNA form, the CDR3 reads TGTGCCAGCAGATCCAGGGAGAACACCGGGGAGCTGTTTTTT.

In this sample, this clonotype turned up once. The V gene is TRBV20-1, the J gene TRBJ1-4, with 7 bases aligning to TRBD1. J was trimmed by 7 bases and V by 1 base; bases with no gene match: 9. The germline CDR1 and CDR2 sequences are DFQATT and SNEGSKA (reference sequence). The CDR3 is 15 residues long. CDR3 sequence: CSARVGGTVAEKLFF. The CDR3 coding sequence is TGCAGTGCTAGAGTAGGTGGGACAGTAGCTGAAAAACTGTTTTTT.

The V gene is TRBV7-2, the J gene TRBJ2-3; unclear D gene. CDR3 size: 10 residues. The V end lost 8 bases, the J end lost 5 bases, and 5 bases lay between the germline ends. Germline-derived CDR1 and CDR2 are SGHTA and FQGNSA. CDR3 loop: CASWIDTQYF. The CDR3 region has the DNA TGTGCCAGCTGGATAGATACGCAGTATTTT.

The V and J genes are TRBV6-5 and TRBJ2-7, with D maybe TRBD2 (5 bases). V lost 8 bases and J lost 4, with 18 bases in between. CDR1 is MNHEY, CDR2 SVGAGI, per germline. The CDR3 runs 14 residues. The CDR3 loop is CASPQRALWYEQYF. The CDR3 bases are TGTGCCAGCCCTCAGAGGGCCCTCTGGTACGAGCAGTACTTC.

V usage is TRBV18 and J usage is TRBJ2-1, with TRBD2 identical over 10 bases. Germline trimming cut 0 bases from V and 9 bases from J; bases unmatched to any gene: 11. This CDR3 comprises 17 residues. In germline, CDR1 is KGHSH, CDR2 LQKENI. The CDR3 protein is CASSPPGIAGGSAEQFF. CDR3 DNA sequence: TGTGCCAGCTCACCACCTGGAATAGCGGGAGGATCCGCTGAGCAGTTCTTC.

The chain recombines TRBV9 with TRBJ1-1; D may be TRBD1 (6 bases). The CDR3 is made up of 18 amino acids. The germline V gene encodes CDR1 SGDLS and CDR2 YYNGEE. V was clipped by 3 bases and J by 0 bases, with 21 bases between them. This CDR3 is CASSASPFRQAMNTEAFF. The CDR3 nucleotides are TGTGCCAGCAGCGCAAGCCCCTTTCGACAGGCCATGAACACTGAAGCTTTCTTT.

CDR3 sequence: CSAGLLVGNEQFF. CDR3 nucleotide sequence: TGCAGCGCCGGACTGCTTGTCGGCAATGAGCAGTTCTTC. The chain employs TRBV29-1 and TRBJ2-1; tentative D call: TRBD2 (5 bases). The CDR3 has 13 residues. CDR1 and CDR2 from the germline V gene are SQVTM and ANQGSEA. V lost 7 bases to trimming and J lost 6 bases, with 16 bases between them.

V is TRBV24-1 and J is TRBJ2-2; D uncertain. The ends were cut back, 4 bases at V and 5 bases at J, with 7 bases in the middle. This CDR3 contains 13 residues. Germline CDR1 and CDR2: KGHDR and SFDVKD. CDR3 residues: CATSDEPTGELFF. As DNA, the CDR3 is TGTGCCACCAGTGACGAACCTACCGGGGAGCTGTTTTTT.

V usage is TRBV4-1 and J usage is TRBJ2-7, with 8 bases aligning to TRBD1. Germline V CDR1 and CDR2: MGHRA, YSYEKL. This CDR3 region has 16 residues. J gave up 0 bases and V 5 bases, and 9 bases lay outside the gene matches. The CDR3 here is CASSTRQGLDSYEQYF. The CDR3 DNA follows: TGCGCCAGCAGCACACGACAGGGGTTAGACTCCTACGAGCAGTACTTC.

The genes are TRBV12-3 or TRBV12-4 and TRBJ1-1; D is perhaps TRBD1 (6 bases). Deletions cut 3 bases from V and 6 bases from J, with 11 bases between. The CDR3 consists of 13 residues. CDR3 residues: CASSFSGQPEAFF. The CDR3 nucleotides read TGTGCCAGCAGTTTCTCGGGACAACCTGAAGCTTTCTTT.

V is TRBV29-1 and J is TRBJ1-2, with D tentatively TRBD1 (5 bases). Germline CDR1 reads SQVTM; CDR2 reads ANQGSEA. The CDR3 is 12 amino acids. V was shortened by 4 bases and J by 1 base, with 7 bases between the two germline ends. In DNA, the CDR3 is TGCAGCGTTGGGCAGGGTAACTATGGCTACACCTTC. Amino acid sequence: CSVGQGNYGYTF. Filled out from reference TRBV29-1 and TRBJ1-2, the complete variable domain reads SAVISQKPSRDICQRGTSLTIQCQVDSQVTMMFWYRQQPGQSLTLIATANQGSEATYESGFVIDKFPISRPNLTFSTLTVSNMSPEDSSIYLCSVGQGNYGYTFGSGTRLTVV.

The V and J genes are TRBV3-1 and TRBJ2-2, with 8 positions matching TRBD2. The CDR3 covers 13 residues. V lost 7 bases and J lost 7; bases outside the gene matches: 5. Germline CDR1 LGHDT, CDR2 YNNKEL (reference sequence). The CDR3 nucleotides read TGTGCCAGCAAGCGGGAGCTGGACGGGGAGCTGTTTTTT. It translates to CASKRELDGELFF.

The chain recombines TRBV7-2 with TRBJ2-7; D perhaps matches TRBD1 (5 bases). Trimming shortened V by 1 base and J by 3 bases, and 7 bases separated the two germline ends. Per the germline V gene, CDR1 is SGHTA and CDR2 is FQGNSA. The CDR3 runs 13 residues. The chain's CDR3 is CASSLGQFYEQYF. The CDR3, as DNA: TGTGCCAGCAGCTTAGGACAGTTCTACGAGCAGTACTTC.

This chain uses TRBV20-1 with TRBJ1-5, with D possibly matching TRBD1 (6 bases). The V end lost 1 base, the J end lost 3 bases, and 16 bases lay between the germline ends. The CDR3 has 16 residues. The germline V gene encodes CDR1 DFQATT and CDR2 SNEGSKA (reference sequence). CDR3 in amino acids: CSARGVGQPYNQPQHF. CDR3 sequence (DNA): TGCAGTGCTAGAGGTGTCGGACAGCCCTACAATCAGCCCCAGCATTTT.

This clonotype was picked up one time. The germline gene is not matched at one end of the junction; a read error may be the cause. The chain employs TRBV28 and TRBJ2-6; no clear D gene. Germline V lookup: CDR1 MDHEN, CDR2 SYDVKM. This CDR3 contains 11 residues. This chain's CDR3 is CASLGSNVLTF. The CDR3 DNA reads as TGTGCCAGCCTTGGGTCCAACGTCCTGACTTTC.